Following are 9 T cell receptor beta chains from one sample sequenced in a study of CD8 T cells in Susac syndrome (dated by TCRdb to the late 2010s). Libraries were built with the immunoSEQ multiplex PCR assay. RNA was extracted using the RNeasy kit, and about 0.45 to 1 ug of the RNA was reverse transcribed with random hexamers. TCRdb reran the public reads through fastp at Q25 and MiXCR, keeping productive beta chains. Every distinct CDR3 protein forms one entry, paired with its most common genes and DNA. The sample records 200,000 to 300,000 distinct CDR3 sequences, less than 96% of which are singletons. Around 0.1% of the sample is in the top ten clones. Input material: CD4+ T cells from PBMCs. Receptors originate from a human donor with Susac syndrome.

The V call is TRBV5-1, the J call TRBJ2-7; D remains unclear. The CDR3 runs 14 residues. Trimming stripped 0 bases from V and 4 bases from J, with 11 bases between. CDR1 is SGHRS and CDR2 is YFSETQ in the germline V gene. The CDR3: CASSLGLVDYEQYF. CDR3 bases: TGCGCCAGCAGCTTGGGCCTCGTAGATTACGAGCAGTACTTC.

The V call is TRBV29-1, the J call TRBJ1-2; weak D call: TRBD1 (5 bases). The CDR3 length is 12 residues. V was trimmed by 7 bases and J by 3 bases, leaving 12 bases between them. Germline CDR1 and CDR2: SQVTM and ANQGSEA. CDR3 sequence (DNA): TGCAGCGGACTACAGGCTGACTATGGCTACACCTTC. Protein product: CSGLQADYGYTF.

The chain couples TRBV20-1 to TRBJ1-2; 7 bases are a match to TRBD1. With 5 bases clipped from V and 4 bases from J, the junction kept 10 bases outside the gene matches. This CDR3 is built from 14 residues. The germline V gene has CDR1 DFQATT and CDR2 SNEGSKA (reference sequence). CDR3 amino acids: CSALTGSGGYGYTF. CDR3 bases: TGCAGTGCTCTGACAGGGTCCGGCGGCTATGGCTACACCTTC.

This chain uses TRBV4-1 with TRBJ1-1; 10 nucleotides match TRBD1. V shed 3 bases, J shed 8 bases, and the junction held 6 bases outside the gene matches. This CDR3 region has 14 residues. Germline V gene sequence: CDR1 MGHRA, CDR2 YSYEKL. The CDR3 region has the DNA TGCGCCAGCAGCCACGGGACAGGGGTTTTAGAAGCTTTCTTT. Translating it yields CASSHGTGVLEAFF.

The chain has TRBV12-3 or TRBV12-4 and TRBJ2-1; 12 bases map to TRBD2. Trimming took 5 bases from V and 8 from J; bases not matched to a gene: 7. This CDR3 has 15 residues. As DNA, the CDR3 is TGTGCCAGCAGTAAGCCGGGACTAGCGGGCTATGAGCAGTTCTTC. It specifies CASSKPGLAGYEQFF.

V usage is TRBV29-1 and J usage is TRBJ2-2, with TRBD1 matching over 10 bases. The germline CDR1 and CDR2 sequences are SQVTM and ANQGSEA. There are 16 residues in the CDR3. The V segment lost 4 bases and the J segment 4 bases; nucleotides outside the gene matches: 9. The CDR3 DNA reads TGCAGCGTTGTTCGTGCGACAGGGGGCACCACCGGGGAGCTGTTTTTT. As protein: CSVVRATGGTTGELFF.

V and J are TRBV30 and TRBJ2-1, with D hard to call. This CDR3 comprises 17 residues. Germline CDR1 and CDR2: GTSNPN and SVGIG (reference sequence). The ends were cut back, 3 bases at V and 1 base at J, with 19 bases in the middle. The CDR3 loop is CAWRNPRRSQSYNEQFF. Here the CDR3 DNA reads TGTGCCTGGAGAAACCCCCGCCGCAGCCAATCCTACAATGAGCAGTTCTTC. Filled out from reference TRBV30 and TRBJ2-1, the complete variable domain reads SQTIHQWPATLVQPVGSPLSLECTVEGTSNPNLYWYRQAAGRGLQLLFYSVGIGQISSEVPQNLSASRPQDRQFILSSKKLLLSDSGFYLCAWRNPRRSQSYNEQFFGPGTRLTVL.

Here the CDR3 DNA reads TGTGCCTGGAAGCCCAGCATCTGGCGGTACGAGCAGTACTTC. Residues: CAWKPSIWRYEQYF. The J gene is TRBJ2-7, the V gene TRBV30; D is uncertain. The germline V gene has CDR1 GTSNPN and CDR2 SVGIG (reference sequence). The V gene lost 4 bases and the J gene lost 4 bases, with 17 bases spanning the gap. The CDR3 is 14 residues long.

CDR3 in DNA: TGTGCCAGCAGATCAGTGGGTTCGAGCTCCTACAATGAGCAGTTCTTC. It yields the protein CASRSVGSSSYNEQFF. The chain employs TRBV5-6 and TRBJ2-1, with D unclear. Germline CDR1 is SGHDT and CDR2 is YYEEEE. This CDR3 spans 16 amino acids. Deletions cut 5 bases from V and 0 bases from J, with 15 bases between. Full variable domain (outside the CDR3, taken from reference TRBV5-6 and TRBJ2-1): DAGVTQSPTHLIKTRGQQVTLRCSPKSGHDTVSWYQQALGQGPQFIFQYYEEEERQRGNFPDRFSGHQFPNYSSELNVNALLLGDSALYLCASRSVGSSSYNEQFFGPGTRLTVL.